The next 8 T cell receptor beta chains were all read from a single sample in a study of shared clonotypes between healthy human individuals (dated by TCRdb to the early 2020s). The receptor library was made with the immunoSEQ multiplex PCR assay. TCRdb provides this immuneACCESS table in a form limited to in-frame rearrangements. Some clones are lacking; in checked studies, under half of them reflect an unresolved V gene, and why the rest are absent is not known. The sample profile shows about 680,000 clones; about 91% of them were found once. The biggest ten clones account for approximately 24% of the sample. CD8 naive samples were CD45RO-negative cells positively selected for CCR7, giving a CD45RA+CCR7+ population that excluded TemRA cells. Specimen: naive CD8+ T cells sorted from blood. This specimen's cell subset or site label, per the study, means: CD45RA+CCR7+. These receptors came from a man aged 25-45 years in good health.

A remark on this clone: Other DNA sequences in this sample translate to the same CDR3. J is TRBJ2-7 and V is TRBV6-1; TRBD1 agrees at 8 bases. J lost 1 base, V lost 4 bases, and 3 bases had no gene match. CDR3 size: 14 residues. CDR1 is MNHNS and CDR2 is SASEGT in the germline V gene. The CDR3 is CASSGTGGSYEQYF. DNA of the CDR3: TGTGCCAGCAGTGGAACAGGGGGATCCTACGAGCAGTACTTC.

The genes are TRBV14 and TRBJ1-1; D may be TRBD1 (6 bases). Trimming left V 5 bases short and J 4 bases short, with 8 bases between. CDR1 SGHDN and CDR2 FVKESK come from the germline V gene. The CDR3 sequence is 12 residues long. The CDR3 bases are TGTGCCAGCAGCGGGGGGCTCACTGAAGCTTTCTTT. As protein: CASSGGLTEAFF.

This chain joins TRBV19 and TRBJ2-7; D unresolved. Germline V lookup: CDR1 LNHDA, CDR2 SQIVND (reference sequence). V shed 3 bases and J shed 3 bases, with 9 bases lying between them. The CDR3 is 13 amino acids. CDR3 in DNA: TGTGCCAGTAGTATGCGGCTACACTACGAGCAGTACTTC. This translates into CASSMRLHYEQYF.

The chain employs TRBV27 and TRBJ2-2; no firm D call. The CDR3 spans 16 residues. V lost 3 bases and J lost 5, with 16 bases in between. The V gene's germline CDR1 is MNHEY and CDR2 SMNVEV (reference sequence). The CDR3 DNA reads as TGTGCCAGCAGTTTCTCAAGGGATACGAGAACCGGGGAGCTGTTTTTT. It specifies CASSFSRDTRTGELFF.

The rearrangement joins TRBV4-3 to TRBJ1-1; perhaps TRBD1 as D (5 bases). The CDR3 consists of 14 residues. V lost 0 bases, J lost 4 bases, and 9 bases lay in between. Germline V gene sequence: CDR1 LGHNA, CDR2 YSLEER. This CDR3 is CASSQEVGRTEAFF. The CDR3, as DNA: TGCGCCAGCAGCCAAGAGGTGGGGCGCACTGAAGCTTTCTTT.

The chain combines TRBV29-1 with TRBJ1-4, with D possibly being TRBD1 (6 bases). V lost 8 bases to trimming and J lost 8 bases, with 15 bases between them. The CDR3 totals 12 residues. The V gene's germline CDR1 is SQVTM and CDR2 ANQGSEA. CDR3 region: CSFQGLGEKLFF. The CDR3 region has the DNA TGCAGCTTTCAGGGGCTTGGGGAAAAACTGTTTTTT.

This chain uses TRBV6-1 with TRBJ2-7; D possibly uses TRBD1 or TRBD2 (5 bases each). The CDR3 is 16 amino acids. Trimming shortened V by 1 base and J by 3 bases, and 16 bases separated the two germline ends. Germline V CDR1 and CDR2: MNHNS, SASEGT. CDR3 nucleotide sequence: TGTGCCAGCAGTGAAGGGTTTGGGGGTTCCTTCTACGAGCAGTACTTC. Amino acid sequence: CASSEGFGGSFYEQYF.

CDR3 in amino acids: CAISELATDTQYF. The CDR3, as DNA: TGTGCCATCAGTGAGCTAGCGACAGATACGCAGTATTTT. This chain links TRBV10-3 with TRBJ2-3; perhaps TRBD2 as D (6 bases). Germline assignment: CDR1 ENHRY and CDR2 SYGVKD. The CDR3 loop spans 13 amino acids. Trimming cost V 2 bases and J 3 bases, with 6 bases left between them.